This TCR beta chain came from a study of beta chain features in type 1 diabetes. The V end was cut by 3 bases, the J end by 0 bases, with 12 bases between. Germline CDR1 is MGHRA and CDR2 is YSYEKL. CDR3 length equals 16 residues. Expressed TCRB transcripts were sequenced after all isolated RNA was converted to cDNA. Method: immunoSEQ multiplex PCR; TCRdb's copy keeps in-frame clones and lacks some. The data contain a few hundred thousand clones, roughly 15% of them singletons. The study's findings and limits: HLA effects on TCRB rearrangement stayed unresolved here.

This clone was observed a handful of times. Its specificity is not known. Sequenced material: central memory CD4+ T cells from blood. This chain connects TRBV4-1 to TRBJ2-4, with D possibly matching TRBD2 (6 bases). The source of this sequence is a man aged 25-40 years in good health. The CDR3 region is CASSHRAGLAKNIQYF. The DNA for the CDR3 is TGCGCCAGCAGCCATCGCGCGGGACTAGCCAAAAACATTCAGTACTTC.